This is a list of T cell receptor beta chains from one sample in a study of CD8 T cells in Susac syndrome. One entry per CDR3 protein, called by TCRdb with MiXCR from the immunoSEQ multiplex PCR reads. The table has about 25,000 distinct CDR3 sequences, approximately 94% seen once. Sequencing input: CD8+ T cells from PBMCs. The receptors were sampled from a human donor in good health. CDR3s include the opening cysteine and the closing phenylalanine or tryptophan. D genes are given only for firm matches. Not every row has a clone size; where given, it reads once, few, many or a size class.

TRBJ1-1 | TRBD1 | TRBV3-1 | once | CASSPRLGQGWTEAFF | TGTGCCAGCAGCCCTCGCCTGGGACAGGGATGGACTGAAGCTTTCTTT
TRBJ2-1 | - | TRBV5-1 | - | CASSLGAYNEQFF | TGCGCCAGCAGCTTGGGAGCGTACAATGAGCAGTTCTTC
TRBJ1-1 | - | TRBV5-1 | - | CASSLGASHTEAFF | TGCGCCAGCAGCTTGGGTGCCAGCCACACTGAAGCTTTCTTT
TRBJ2-3 | TRBD2 | TRBV20-1 | - | CSARDSFSGGGAQYF | TGCAGTGCTAGAGACTCTTTTAGCGGGGGGGGCGCGCAGTATTTT
TRBJ1-4 | - | TRBV7-2 | - | CASSLPDNEKLFF | TGTGCCAGCAGCTTACCAGATAATGAAAAACTGTTTTTT
TRBJ2-3 | - | TRBV21-1 | - | CASIPRSRASGGCTDTQYF | TGTGCCAGCATCCCCAGGAGTAGGGCTAGCGGGGGTTGCACAGATACGCAGTATTTT
TRBJ1-1 | - | TRBV5-1 | - | CASSLAGIHRIPNTEAFF | TGCGCCAGCAGCTTGGCCGGGATACACAGGATCCCCAACACTGAAGCTTTCTTT
TRBJ1-1 | TRBD1 | TRBV9 | - | CASSVGQGLNTEAFF | TGTGCCAGCAGCGTTGGACAGGGTTTGAACACTGAAGCTTTCTTT
TRBJ2-7 | TRBD2 | TRBV4-3 | - | CASSPGVAGEAQYF | TGCGCCAGCAGCCCGGGGGTAGCGGGGGAGGCTCAGTACTTC
TRBJ2-5 | TRBD2 | TRBV19 | - | CASRAGGEETQYF | TGTGCCAGTAGAGCGGGGGGCGAAGAGACCCAGTACTTC
TRBJ2-4 | - | TRBV13 | - | CASSLAGEAKNIQYF | TGTGCCAGCAGCTTAGCGGGGGAGGCCAAAAACATTCAGTACTTC
TRBJ1-4 | - | TRBV5-6 | - | CASSLGRELFF | TGTGCCAGCAGCTTGGGACGGGAACTGTTTTTT
TRBJ2-5 | TRBD2 | TRBV7-9 | once | CASSGAGEGTQYF | TGTGCCAGCAGCGGAGCGGGGGAGGGGACCCAGTACTTC
TRBJ1-3 | TRBD1 | TRBV5-6 | - | CASSLNRDRSGNTIYF | TGTGCCAGCAGCTTGAACCGGGACAGATCTGGAAACACCATATATTTT
TRBJ1-5 | - | TRBV5-5 | - | CASSLVGDQPQHF | TGTGCCAGCAGCTTGGTGGGGGATCAGCCCCAGCATTTT
TRBJ2-3 | TRBD2 | TRBV7-2 | - | CASSGRAAGADTQYF | TGTGCCAGCAGCGGAAGGGCAGCGGGGGCAGATACGCAGTATTTT
TRBJ1-6 | TRBD1 | TRBV12-3/TRBV12-4 | - | CASSGQASPLHF | TGTGCCAGCAGCGGACAGGCTTCACCCCTCCACTTT
TRBJ1-3 | TRBD1 | TRBV27 | - | CASSLTGVGNTIYF | TGTGCCAGCAGTTTAACAGGGGTTGGAAACACCATATATTTT
TRBJ2-3 | - | TRBV15 | - | CATTSGRSTDTQYF | TGTGCCACCACCTCAGGGAGGAGCACAGATACGCAGTATTTT
TRBJ1-1 | TRBD1 | TRBV7-2 | - | CASSWPTGGLTEAFF | TGTGCCAGCAGCTGGCCGACAGGGGGGTTGACTGAAGCTTTCTTT
TRBJ2-7 | - | TRBV29-1 | - | CSVEGGQESSYEQYF | TGCAGCGTTGAAGGGGGCCAGGAGAGCTCCTACGAGCAGTACTTC
TRBJ1-1 | TRBD1 | TRBV11-2 | - | CASSSLDRGLRYTEAFF | TGTGCCAGCAGCTCCCTGGACAGGGGGCTACGGTACACTGAAGCTTTCTTT
TRBJ2-7 | - | TRBV12-3/TRBV12-4 | few | CASSLQGHYEQYF | TGTGCCAGCAGTTTACAGGGGCACTACGAGCAGTACTTC
TRBJ2-1 | - | TRBV5-6 | - | CASSLDQGTYNEQFF | TGTGCCAGCAGCTTGGATCAGGGCACCTACAATGAGCAGTTCTTC